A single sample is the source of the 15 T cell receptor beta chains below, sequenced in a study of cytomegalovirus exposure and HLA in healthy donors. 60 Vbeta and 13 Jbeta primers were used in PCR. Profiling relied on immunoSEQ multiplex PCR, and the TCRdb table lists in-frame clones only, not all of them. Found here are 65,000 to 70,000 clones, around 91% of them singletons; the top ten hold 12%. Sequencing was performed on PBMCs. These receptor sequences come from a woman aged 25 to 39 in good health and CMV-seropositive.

CDR3 in amino acids: CASSMESSYEQYF. The DNA of the CDR3 is TGTGCCAGTAGTATGGAGAGCTCCTACGAGCAGTACTTC. The chain has TRBV19 and TRBJ2-5; D unresolved. The J call may not be correct, given that the DNA end is closer to TRBJ2-7. CDR3 length equals 13 residues. Germline values: CDR1 LNHDA, CDR2 SQIVND (reference sequence).

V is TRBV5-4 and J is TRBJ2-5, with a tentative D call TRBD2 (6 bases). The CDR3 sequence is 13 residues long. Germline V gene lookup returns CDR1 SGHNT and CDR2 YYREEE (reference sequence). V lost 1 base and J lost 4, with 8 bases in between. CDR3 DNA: TGTGCCAGCAGCTTGCCCGGGAGAGAGACCCAGTACTTC. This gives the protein CASSLPGRETQYF.

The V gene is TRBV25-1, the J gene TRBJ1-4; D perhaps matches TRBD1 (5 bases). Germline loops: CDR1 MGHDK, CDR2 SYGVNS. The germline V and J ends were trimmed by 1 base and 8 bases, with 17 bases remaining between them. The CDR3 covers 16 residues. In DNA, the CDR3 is TGTGCCAGCAGTGAATTAAGAGGGAGGGGAGTGGAAAAACTGTTTTTT. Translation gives CASSELRGRGVEKLFF.

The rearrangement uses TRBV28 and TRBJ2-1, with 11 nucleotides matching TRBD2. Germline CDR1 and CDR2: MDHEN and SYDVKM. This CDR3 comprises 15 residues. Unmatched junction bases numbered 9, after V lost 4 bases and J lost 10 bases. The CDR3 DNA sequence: TGTGCCAGCAGTTCAATAGCGGGAGGGCCGTGGGAGCAGTTCTTC. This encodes CASSSIAGGPWEQFF.

CDR3 protein: CASSPGTSGSRSAQYF. CDR3 coding DNA: TGTGCCAGCAGCCCTGGGACTAGCGGGAGTCGATCAGCGCAGTATTTT. The chain employs TRBV7-8 and TRBJ2-3; 14 bases match TRBD2. The CDR3 consists of 16 residues. The V gene's germline CDR1 is SGHVS and CDR2 FQNEAQ. With V trimmed by 5 bases and J by 10 bases, 11 bases remained unmatched.

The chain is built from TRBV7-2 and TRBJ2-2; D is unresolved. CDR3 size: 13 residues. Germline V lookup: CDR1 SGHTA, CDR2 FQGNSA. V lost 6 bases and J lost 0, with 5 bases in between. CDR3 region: CASRRANTGELFF. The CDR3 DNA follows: TGTGCCAGCAGGCGTGCGAACACCGGGGAGCTGTTTTTT.

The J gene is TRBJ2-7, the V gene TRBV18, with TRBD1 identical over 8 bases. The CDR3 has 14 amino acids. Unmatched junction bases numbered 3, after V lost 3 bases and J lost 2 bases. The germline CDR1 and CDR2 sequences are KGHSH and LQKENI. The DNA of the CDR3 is TGTGCCAGCTCACCCGACAGGGGCACCTACGAGCAGTACTTC. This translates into CASSPDRGTYEQYF.

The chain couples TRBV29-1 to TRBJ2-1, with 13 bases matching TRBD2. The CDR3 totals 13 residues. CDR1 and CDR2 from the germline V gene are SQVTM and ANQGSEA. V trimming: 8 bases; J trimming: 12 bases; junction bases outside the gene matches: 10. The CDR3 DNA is TGCAGCCTAAGGACTAGCGGGAGCCAGGGGCAGTTCTTC. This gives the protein CSLRTSGSQGQFF.

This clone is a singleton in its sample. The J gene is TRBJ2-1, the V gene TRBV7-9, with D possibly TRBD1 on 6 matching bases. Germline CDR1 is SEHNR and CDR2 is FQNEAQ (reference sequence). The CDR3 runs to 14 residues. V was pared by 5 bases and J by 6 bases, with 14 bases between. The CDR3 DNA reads TGTGCCAGCAGCGTGGGCCTCAGGGGCAATGAGCAGTTCTTC. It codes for CASSVGLRGNEQFF.

CDR3 coding DNA: TGTGCCAGCAGCCAACCAGGACAGGCCTATGGCTACACCTTC. It yields the protein CASSQPGQAYGYTF. The V and J genes are TRBV14 and TRBJ1-2; 7 positions match TRBD1. CDR1 is SGHDN, CDR2 FVKESK, per germline. This CDR3 comprises 14 residues. V lost 2 bases to trimming and J lost 4 bases; unmatched junction nucleotides: 4.

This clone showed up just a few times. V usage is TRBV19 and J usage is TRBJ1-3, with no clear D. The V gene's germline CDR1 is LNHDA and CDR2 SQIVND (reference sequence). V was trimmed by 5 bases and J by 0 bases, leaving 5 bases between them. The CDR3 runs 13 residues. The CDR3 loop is CASSVSSGNTIYF. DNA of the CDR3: TGTGCCAGTAGTGTGAGCTCTGGAAACACCATATATTTT.

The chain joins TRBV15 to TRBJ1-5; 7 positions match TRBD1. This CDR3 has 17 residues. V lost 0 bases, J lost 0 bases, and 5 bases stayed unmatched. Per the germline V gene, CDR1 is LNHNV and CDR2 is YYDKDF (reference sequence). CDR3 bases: TGTGCCACCAGCAGAGACGACAGGGCATATAGCAATCAGCCCCAGCATTTT. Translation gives CATSRDDRAYSNQPQHF. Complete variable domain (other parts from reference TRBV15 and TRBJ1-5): DAMVIQNPRYQVTQFGKPVTLSCSQTLNHNVMYWYQQKSSQAPKLLFHYYDKDFNNEADTPDNFQSRRPNTSFCFLDIRSPGLGDTAMYLCATSRDDRAYSNQPQHFGDGTRLSIL.

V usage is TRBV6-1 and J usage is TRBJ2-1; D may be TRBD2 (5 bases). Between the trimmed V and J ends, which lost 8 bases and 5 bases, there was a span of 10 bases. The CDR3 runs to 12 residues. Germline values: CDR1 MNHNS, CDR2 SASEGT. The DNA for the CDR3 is TGTGCCAGCGGGAGTGGGAACAATGAGCAGTTCTTC. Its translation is CASGSGNNEQFF.

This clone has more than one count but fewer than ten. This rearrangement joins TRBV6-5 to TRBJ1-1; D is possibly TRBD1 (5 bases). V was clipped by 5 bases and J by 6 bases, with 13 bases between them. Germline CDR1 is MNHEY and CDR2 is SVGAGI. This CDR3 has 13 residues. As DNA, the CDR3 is TGTGCCAGCAGTGACGGGGGGGTAGCTGAAGCTTTCTTT. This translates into CASSDGGVAEAFF.

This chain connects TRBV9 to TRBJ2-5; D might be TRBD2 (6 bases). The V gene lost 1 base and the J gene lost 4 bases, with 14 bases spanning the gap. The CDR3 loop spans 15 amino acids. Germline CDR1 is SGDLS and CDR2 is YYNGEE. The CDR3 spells CASSVSLAPVETQYF. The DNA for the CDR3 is TGTGCCAGCAGCGTATCACTAGCCCCTGTAGAGACCCAGTACTTC.